A single sample is the source of the 29 T cell receptor beta chains below, sequenced in a study of shared clonotypes between healthy human individuals. Libraries were prepared by immunoSEQ multiplex PCR; TCRdb keeps only in-frame clonotypes and omits some of them. The sample has roughly 2.2 million clones; 90% to 95% are singletons. The sequencing input was naive CD4+ T cells from PBMCs. Indicated subset: CD45RA+ positively selected. These receptors came from a young man in good health. Some clones in this sample may be carry-over from other donors' samples.

The V gene is TRBV27, the J gene TRBJ1-2; D gene unclear. Trimming stripped 0 bases from V and 0 bases from J, with 8 bases between. CDR1 is MNHEY, CDR2 SMNVEV, per germline (reference sequence). The CDR3 runs to 15 residues. This CDR3 reads CASSLSRPPNYGYTF. The CDR3 DNA is TGTGCCAGCAGTTTATCGAGGCCACCTAACTATGGCTACACCTTC.

The chain has TRBV9 and TRBJ2-7; 14 bases line up with TRBD2. The J segment lost 3 bases and the V segment lost 3 bases, leaving 5 bases of the junction unmatched. Germline assignment: CDR1 SGDLS and CDR2 YYNGEE. The CDR3 is 16 residues long. CDR3 DNA sequence: TGTGCCAGCAGCGAGGGACTAGCGGGAGATATCTACGAGCAGTACTTC. It is translated as CASSEGLAGDIYEQYF.

V is TRBV10-1 and J is TRBJ2-5, with no clear D. Trimming removed 3 bases from V and 0 bases from J, with 17 bases in between. CDR3 size: 17 residues. Germline CDR1 WNHNN, CDR2 SYGVQD (reference sequence). The CDR3 region is CASSENYGQTYQETQYF. As DNA, the CDR3 is TGCGCCAGCAGTGAAAACTATGGCCAGACGTACCAAGAGACCCAGTACTTC.

In this sample, this clone turned up once. This chain uses TRBV9 with TRBJ2-7, with D possibly being TRBD2 (5 bases). Trimming shortened V by 3 bases and J by 2 bases, and 15 bases separated the two germline ends. In germline, CDR1 is SGDLS, CDR2 YYNGEE. CDR3 length: 15 amino acids. The CDR3 spells CASSAFGGPTYEQYF. The CDR3 DNA follows: TGTGCCAGCAGCGCCTTTGGCGGGCCTACCTACGAGCAGTACTTC. Using reference TRBV9 and TRBJ2-7 for the parts outside the CDR3, the full variable domain is DSGVTQTPKHLITATGQRVTLRCSPRSGDLSVYWYQQSLDQGLQFLIQYYNGEERAKGNILERFSAQQFPDLHSELNLSSLELGDSALYFCASSAFGGPTYEQYFGPGTRLTVT.

The chain carries TRBV5-6 and TRBJ1-5, with 7 bases lining up with TRBD1. With V trimmed by 2 bases and J by 1 base, 0 bases remained unmatched. CDR3 length: 14 amino acids. The germline CDR1 and CDR2 sequences are SGHDT and YYEEEE. CDR3 amino acids: CASSLQGSNQPQHF. The CDR3 coding sequence is TGTGCCAGCAGCTTACAGGGGAGCAATCAGCCCCAGCATTTT.

About this clone: The sample holds other DNA sequences that translate to the same CDR3. V gene TRBV7-2 combines with J gene TRBJ2-1; 8 bases agree with TRBD2. The CDR3 covers 15 residues. After removal of 3 bases from V and 4 bases from J, the junction contained 5 bases not matched to a gene. The germline CDR1 and CDR2 sequences are SGHTA and FQGNSA. The DNA of the CDR3 is TGTGCCAGCAGCTTGTCCAGCGGGGGTTACAATGAGCAGTTCTTC. It codes for CASSLSSGGYNEQFF.

The rearrangement links TRBV5-4 to TRBJ2-7; D not resolved. V lost 0 bases to trimming and J lost 0 bases, with 7 bases between them. There are 14 residues in the CDR3. CDR1 and CDR2 (germline): SGHNT, YYREEE (reference sequence). The CDR3 region is CASSLVVSSYEQYF. The CDR3 nucleotides are TGTGCCAGCAGCTTGGTGGTTAGCTCCTACGAGCAGTACTTC.

J is TRBJ2-5 and V is TRBV29-1, with D unresolved. The CDR3 has 12 amino acids. V lost 4 bases, J lost 4 bases, and 10 bases lay in between. The germline CDR1 and CDR2 sequences are SQVTM and ANQGSEA. The CDR3 nucleotides read TGCAGCGTTGGGTTACCAGGAGAGACCCAGTACTTC. It specifies CSVGLPGETQYF.

The chain combines TRBV6-5 with TRBJ1-1, with a weak D call TRBD1 (5 bases). Trimming took off 2 bases at V and 6 bases at J, with 10 bases between the two ends. From germline, CDR1 is MNHEY and CDR2 SVGAGI. CDR3 size: 13 residues. CDR3: CASSYGGAAEAFF. The CDR3 DNA sequence: TGTGCCAGCAGTTACGGAGGGGCAGCTGAAGCTTTCTTT.

V usage is TRBV7-9 and J usage is TRBJ1-4; no reliable D call. This CDR3 has 15 residues. V dropped 2 bases and J dropped 8 bases, with 15 bases sitting between them. The germline V gene encodes CDR1 SEHNR and CDR2 FQNEAQ (reference sequence). CDR3 nucleotides: TGTGCCAGCAGCTTAAATTCCGGGTCGAGGGAAAAACTGTTTTTT. It is translated as CASSLNSGSREKLFF.

The chain has TRBV11-2 and TRBJ2-2; 10 bases align to TRBD2. Trimming at V came to 5 bases and at J to 5 bases, leaving 5 bases not matched to a gene. CDR3 length: 15 amino acids. Germline-derived CDR1 and CDR2 are SGHAT and FQNNGV. This CDR3 is CASSQAGGPTGELFF. CDR3 coding DNA: TGTGCCAGCAGCCAAGCGGGAGGGCCTACCGGGGAGCTGTTTTTT.

This clone was found once. The sample contains more than one DNA sequence encoding this CDR3. The chain links TRBV6-5 to TRBJ2-2, with D perhaps matching TRBD1 (6 bases). This CDR3 region has 15 residues. The V gene's germline CDR1 is MNHEY and CDR2 SVGAGI. V dropped 3 bases and J dropped 0 bases, with 8 bases sitting between them. This chain's CDR3 is CASSYNRANTGELFF. The CDR3 DNA reads TGTGCCAGCAGTTATAACAGGGCGAACACCGGGGAGCTGTTTTTT.

The V gene is TRBV29-1, the J gene TRBJ1-2, with 8 bases fitting TRBD1. J was trimmed by 8 bases and V by 3 bases; bases with no gene match: 11. This CDR3 is built from 14 residues. Germline V gene sequence: CDR1 SQVTM, CDR2 ANQGSEA. The CDR3 loop reads CSVEQAGGAKGYTF. CDR3 DNA: TGCAGCGTTGAGCAGGCAGGGGGCGCTAAGGGCTACACCTTC. Supplemented by reference TRBV29-1 and TRBJ1-2, the full variable domain reads SAVISQKPSRDICQRGTSLTIQCQVDSQVTMMFWYRQQPGQSLTLIATANQGSEATYESGFVIDKFPISRPNLTFSTLTVSNMSPEDSSIYLCSVEQAGGAKGYTFGSGTRLTVV.

This chain connects TRBV29-1 to TRBJ1-5; D gene ambiguous. V lost 4 bases and J lost 2, with 6 bases in between. In germline, CDR1 is SQVTM, CDR2 ANQGSEA. The CDR3 consists of 12 residues. The CDR3 spells CSVGEGNQPQHF. For the CDR3, the DNA is TGCAGCGTTGGTGAAGGCAATCAGCCCCAGCATTTT.

The table lists this clone with a count of one. The gene calls are TRBV7-9 and TRBJ1-2; 8 bases are a match to TRBD1. The CDR3 contains 14 residues. The V segment lost 5 bases and the J segment 4 bases; nucleotides outside the gene matches: 6. Germline V CDR1 and CDR2: SEHNR, FQNEAQ (reference sequence). Here the CDR3 reads CASSPRTGPYGYTF. CDR3 sequence (DNA): TGTGCCAGCAGCCCCCGGACAGGGCCCTATGGCTACACCTTC.

This clone was counted once. The J gene is TRBJ2-7, the V gene TRBV7-2, with 10 bases lining up with TRBD2. Germline loops: CDR1 SGHTA, CDR2 FQGNSA. CDR3 length: 16 residues. Trimming removed 5 bases from V and 5 bases from J; junction bases left unmatched: 12. The CDR3 DNA sequence: TGTGCCAGCAGCCCAAGAACCGGGACTAGCGTTCACGAGCAGTACTTC. Translating gives CASSPRTGTSVHEQYF.

Regarding this clone: Additional DNA sequences in this sample encode the identical CDR3. The rearrangement uses TRBV7-2 and TRBJ2-5, with D possibly being TRBD1 (6 bases). Between the trimmed V and J ends, which lost 5 bases and 1 base, there was a span of 11 bases. CDR1 and CDR2 (germline): SGHTA, FQGNSA. The CDR3 extends over 14 amino acids. CDR3 in amino acids: CASSLRQAQETQYF. CDR3 coding DNA: TGTGCCAGCAGCCTCCGACAGGCCCAAGAGACCCAGTACTTC.

This clone is a singleton in its sample. The chain couples TRBV28 to TRBJ1-1; D perhaps matches TRBD1 (5 bases). This CDR3 has 13 amino acids. The V gene's germline CDR1 is MDHEN and CDR2 SYDVKM. V gave up 7 bases and J gave up 4 bases, with 13 bases separating them. The CDR3 region is CASIRGDGTEAFF. The CDR3 DNA sequence: TGTGCCAGCATTAGGGGCGATGGCACTGAAGCTTTCTTT.

The chain employs TRBV5-1 and TRBJ1-2, with no clear D. The CDR3 is 13 residues long. Germline V gene data show CDR1 as SGHRS and CDR2 as YFSETQ. Trimming left V 0 bases short and J 4 bases short, with 7 bases between. This CDR3 is CASSLDGPYGYTF. The CDR3, as DNA: TGCGCCAGCAGCTTGGACGGTCCCTATGGCTACACCTTC.

This clone was recorded only once. V and J are TRBV14 and TRBJ2-3; 7 bases line up with TRBD1. Germline V gene lookup returns CDR1 SGHDN and CDR2 FVKESK. This CDR3 has 15 residues. V dropped 4 bases and J dropped 2; count of bases not matched to a gene: 6. The CDR3 DNA reads TGTGCCAGCAGCCGAACAGGGGCCCTCACAGATACGCAGTATTTT. Its translation: CASSRTGALTDTQYF.

This rearrangement joins TRBV18 to TRBJ2-2; 11 bases line up with TRBD2. There are 16 residues in the CDR3. Per germline, CDR1 KGHSH and CDR2 LQKENI. The V and J ends lost 3 bases and 8 bases, in that order; junction bases with no gene match: 8. CDR3 sequence: CASSPLTSGIAGELFF. In nucleotides, the CDR3 is TGTGCCAGCTCACCGTTGACTAGCGGGATAGCGGGGGAGCTGTTTTTT.

As regards this clone: This specimen includes other DNA sequences encoding the same CDR3. The rearrangement links TRBV4-3 to TRBJ2-3; D possibly corresponds to TRBD2 (6 bases). CDR1 and CDR2 (germline): LGHNA, YSLEER. The CDR3 has 15 residues. With 1 base removed from V and 6 bases from J, the gap between germline ends came to 14 bases. CDR3 residues: CASSQVSGGTDTQYF. CDR3 sequence (DNA): TGCGCCAGCAGCCAAGTCTCTGGGGGGACCGATACGCAGTATTTT.

The V and J genes are TRBV5-1 and TRBJ2-1; 8 nucleotides line up with TRBD1. Trimming cost V 4 bases and J 10 bases; bases outside gene matches: 10. Germline CDR1 SGHRS, CDR2 YFSETQ. The length of the CDR3 is 14 residues. CDR3 bases: TGCGCCAGCAGCCCCGGACAGGGCCCCAGGGAGCAGTTCTTC. This encodes CASSPGQGPREQFF. The full variable domain, completed using reference TRBV5-1 and TRBJ2-1, is KAGVTQTPRYLIKTRGQQVTLSCSPISGHRSVSWYQQTPGQGLQFLFEYFSETQRNKGNFPGRFSGRQFSNSRSEMNVSTLELGDSALYLCASSPGQGPREQFFGPGTRLTVL.

The chain carries TRBV2 and TRBJ2-3, with a weak D call TRBD2 (6 bases). This CDR3 has 15 amino acids. V was cut by 1 base and J by 2 bases, with 10 bases left in between. The germline CDR1 and CDR2 sequences are SNHLY and FYNNEI. CDR3: CASSEGGGNTDTQYF. CDR3 bases: TGTGCCAGCAGTGAAGGGGGAGGAAACACAGATACGCAGTATTTT.

The V call is TRBV5-1, the J call TRBJ2-1; 12 nucleotides agree with TRBD2. Germline CDR1 is SGHRS and CDR2 is YFSETQ. The CDR3 has 14 residues. The ends lost 5 bases at V and 9 bases at J; junction bases unmatched: 6. CDR3 region: CASRRLAGVSEQFF. In nucleotides, the CDR3 is TGCGCCAGCAGGAGACTAGCGGGAGTCAGTGAGCAGTTCTTC.

On this clone: A clone one base away is much larger, so this may be a read error. The identical CDR3 is also encoded by other nucleotide sequences in the sample. V and J are TRBV18 and TRBJ2-3; the D is unclear. The V end was cut by 2 bases, the J end by 2 bases, with 2 bases between. The CDR3 length is 12 residues. CDR1 is KGHSH, CDR2 LQKENI, per germline. The CDR3 region has the DNA TGTGCCAGCTCACCAAACACAGATACGCAGTATTTT. It codes for CASSPNTDTQYF.

The chain has TRBV2 and TRBJ1-5, with TRBD1 matching 8 bases. The CDR3 consists of 16 residues. Germline V gives CDR1 SNHLY, CDR2 FYNNEI. Losses at the gene ends were 6 bases for V and 2 bases for J; bases not matched to a gene: 9. The CDR3 sequence: CASSARTGMGNQPQHF. The DNA of the CDR3 is TGTGCCAGCAGCGCCCGGACAGGGATGGGCAATCAGCCCCAGCATTTT.

This sequence joins TRBV6-1 and TRBJ1-5; D gene ambiguous. The CDR3 has 14 residues. CDR1 and CDR2 (germline): MNHNS, SASEGT. Trimming shortened V by 5 bases and J by 3 bases, and 11 bases separated the two germline ends. CDR3 in DNA: TGTGCCAGCAGTCTTAGCATTTCCAATCAGCCCCAGCATTTT. It is translated as CASSLSISNQPQHF.

This sequence joins TRBV9 and TRBJ1-3; possible D gene TRBD1, 6 bases. Per the germline V gene, CDR1 is SGDLS and CDR2 is YYNGEE. The CDR3 contains 15 residues. Trimming stripped 5 bases from V and 4 bases from J, with 16 bases between. CDR3 nucleotides: TGTGCCAGCAGTATCTCGACAGGAGGCGGAAACACCATATATTTT. Translating it yields CASSISTGGGNTIYF.